This is a list of T cell receptor beta chains from one sample in a study of shared clonotypes between healthy human individuals. Assay used: immunoSEQ multiplex PCR; TCRdb lists only in-frame clones, some missing. The sample holds about 530,000 clones; 90% to 97% are singletons and the top ten take about 0.054%. The sequenced sample was naive CD4+ T cells sorted from blood. These TCRs come from a woman aged 25 to 39 in good health. Both conserved end residues are part of each CDR3. Each record gives: D gene, clone size, V gene, J gene, CDR3 DNA, CDR3 protein. The D gene is left open where the match is weak. A clone size is listed for some rows: how often the clone was seen (once, few, many), or a class if it is expanded.

D gene: TRBD2
clone size: once
V gene: TRBV7-9
J gene: TRBJ2-7
CDR3 DNA: TGTGCCAGCAGCTTGGGGGGAGGGTTCACCTACGAGCAGTACTTC
CDR3 protein: CASSLGGGFTYEQYF

D gene: TRBD2
clone size: .
V gene: TRBV5-1
J gene: TRBJ2-2
CDR3 DNA: TGCGCCAGCAGCTTGGGAGTAGTGGCTAGCGGTAACACCGGGGAGCTGTTTTTT
CDR3 protein: CASSLGVVASGNTGELFF

D gene: .
clone size: .
V gene: TRBV5-1
J gene: TRBJ2-5
CDR3 DNA: TGCGCCAGCAGCTTCGTAGGAGAGACCCAGTACTTC
CDR3 protein: CASSFVGETQYF

D gene: .
clone size: .
V gene: TRBV2
J gene: TRBJ2-3
CDR3 DNA: TGTGCCAGCAGTGCAATCCCTAGCGGCACAGATACGCAGTATTTT
CDR3 protein: CASSAIPSGTDTQYF

D gene: TRBD2
clone size: .
V gene: TRBV5-1
J gene: TRBJ2-1
CDR3 DNA: TGCGCCAGCAAACTAGCGGGACTCTCCTACAATGAGCAGTTCTTC
CDR3 protein: CASKLAGLSYNEQFF

D gene: TRBD1
clone size: .
V gene: TRBV5-5
J gene: TRBJ2-1
CDR3 DNA: TGTGCCAGCAGCTTGGGGCCCCGGGCTAGCAGGGGGTTCGAGCAGTTCTTC
CDR3 protein: CASSLGPRASRGFEQFF

D gene: .
clone size: .
V gene: TRBV18
J gene: TRBJ1-5
CDR3 DNA: TGTGCCAGCTCACCACCTGGGCAGGGGAACAATCAGCCCCAGCATTTT
CDR3 protein: CASSPPGQGNNQPQHF

D gene: TRBD2
clone size: .
V gene: TRBV27
J gene: TRBJ2-3
CDR3 DNA: TGTGCCAGCAGTTCGACAGGGACTAGCGGGAGGGCCATGTATAATACGCAGTATTTT
CDR3 protein: CASSSTGTSGRAMYNTQYF

D gene: .
clone size: .
V gene: TRBV28
J gene: TRBJ2-6
CDR3 DNA: TGTGCCAGCAGTTTCTCCGGATCCGGGGCCAACGTCCTGACTTTC
CDR3 protein: CASSFSGSGANVLTF

D gene: TRBD2
clone size: .
V gene: TRBV28
J gene: TRBJ2-3
CDR3 DNA: TGTGCCAGCACCATAGACCTAGCGGGGAGCACAGATACGCAGTATTTT
CDR3 protein: CASTIDLAGSTDTQYF

D gene: TRBD2
clone size: once
V gene: TRBV4-1
J gene: TRBJ2-7
CDR3 DNA: TGCGCCAGCAGCCAACCCCGGACTAGCGGGAGTTACGAGCAGTACTTC
CDR3 protein: CASSQPRTSGSYEQYF

D gene: TRBD2
clone size: .
V gene: TRBV19
J gene: TRBJ2-2
CDR3 DNA: TGTGCCAGTAGAAATGATGGGGGACTAGCGGGAGTATTTAGTAGGGCCGGGGAGCTGTTTTTT
CDR3 protein: CASRNDGGLAGVFSRAGELFF

D gene: TRBD2
clone size: .
V gene: TRBV5-1
J gene: TRBJ2-3
CDR3 DNA: TGCGCCAGCAGCTTGGATCTAGCGGGAAACTGGAGGACAGATACGCAGTATTTT
CDR3 protein: CASSLDLAGNWRTDTQYF

D gene: TRBD2
clone size: .
V gene: TRBV11-2
J gene: TRBJ2-2
CDR3 DNA: TGTGCCAGCAGCGGGGGACTAGCGGGATTCCCCGGGGAGCTGTTTTTT
CDR3 protein: CASSGGLAGFPGELFF

D gene: TRBD2
clone size: once
V gene: TRBV19
J gene: TRBJ2-3
CDR3 DNA: TGTGCCAGTAGTATGAAATCTAGCGGGGCTAGCACAGATACGCAGTATTTT
CDR3 protein: CASSMKSSGASTDTQYF

D gene: .
clone size: .
V gene: TRBV7-8
J gene: TRBJ1-2
CDR3 DNA: TGTGCCAGCAGCTCTGACACCTATGGCTACACCTTC
CDR3 protein: CASSSDTYGYTF

D gene: .
clone size: .
V gene: TRBV28
J gene: TRBJ2-2
CDR3 DNA: TGTGCCAGCAGGCCCTGGGGCACCGGGGAGCTGTTTTTT
CDR3 protein: CASRPWGTGELFF

D gene: .
clone size: .
V gene: TRBV27
J gene: TRBJ2-5
CDR3 DNA: TGTGCCAGCAGTTTATACGAGGACCCACGGGAGACCCAGTACTTC
CDR3 protein: CASSLYEDPRETQYF

D gene: TRBD2
clone size: .
V gene: TRBV4-1
J gene: TRBJ2-3
CDR3 DNA: TGCGCCAGCAGCCCCGGACTAGCGGGAGGATGGGCAGATACGCAGTATTTT
CDR3 protein: CASSPGLAGGWADTQYF

D gene: .
clone size: .
V gene: TRBV15
J gene: TRBJ2-7
CDR3 DNA: TGTGCCACCAGCAGAGTTATCAGCTCCTACGAGCAGTACTTC
CDR3 protein: CATSRVISSYEQYF

D gene: .
clone size: few
V gene: TRBV4-1
J gene: TRBJ2-7
CDR3 DNA: TGCGCCAGCAGCCAAGAATTAGGTACCGGGGGGCCCTACGAGCAGTACTTC
CDR3 protein: CASSQELGTGGPYEQYF

D gene: TRBD2
clone size: .
V gene: TRBV10-3
J gene: TRBJ2-1
CDR3 DNA: TGTGCCATCAGTGAGTCGATCCTTTCTAGCGGGAGACGCAATGAGCAGTTCTTC
CDR3 protein: CAISESILSSGRRNEQFF

D gene: TRBD1
clone size: .
V gene: TRBV6-6
J gene: TRBJ2-1
CDR3 DNA: TGTGCCAGCAGTCCTTGGACAGGGCGGGTTGAGCAGTTCTTC
CDR3 protein: CASSPWTGRVEQFF

D gene: TRBD2
clone size: .
V gene: TRBV28
J gene: TRBJ2-7
CDR3 DNA: TGTGCCAGCAGGGGAGCGGGGGGACACTACGAGCAGTACTTC
CDR3 protein: CASRGAGGHYEQYF

D gene: TRBD1
clone size: .
V gene: TRBV10-3
J gene: TRBJ1-3
CDR3 DNA: TGTGCCATCACCGGGACAGGTCCTGGAAACACCATATATTTT
CDR3 protein: CAITGTGPGNTIYF

D gene: .
clone size: .
V gene: TRBV28
J gene: TRBJ1-5
CDR3 DNA: TGTGCCAGCAGTTTCCCCCAGGGCGCTTATAGCAATCAGCCCCAGCATTTT
CDR3 protein: CASSFPQGAYSNQPQHF

D gene: .
clone size: .
V gene: TRBV7-6
J gene: TRBJ2-1
CDR3 DNA: TGTGCCAGCAGCTTATTAGAGAATGTATACAATGAGCAGTTCTTC
CDR3 protein: CASSLLENVYNEQFF

D gene: .
clone size: .
V gene: TRBV28
J gene: TRBJ1-1
CDR3 DNA: TGTGCCAGCAAAGCAGTAATGCGGCGGGGGGCAACGAACACTGAAGCTTTCTTT
CDR3 protein: CASKAVMRRGATNTEAFF

D gene: TRBD2
clone size: .
V gene: TRBV7-8
J gene: TRBJ2-2
CDR3 DNA: TGTGCCAGCAGCCCCCTTTGGGGAGGGCCCGGGGAGCTGTTTTTT
CDR3 protein: CASSPLWGGPGELFF

D gene: .
clone size: .
V gene: TRBV5-1
J gene: TRBJ2-1
CDR3 DNA: TGCGCCAGCAGCTTGGGTACCGGGACCCTGACCGGTGAGCAGTTCTTC
CDR3 protein: CASSLGTGTLTGEQFF

D gene: .
clone size: .
V gene: TRBV21-1
J gene: TRBJ1-5
CDR3 DNA: TGTGCCAGCAGCAACCCGGGACTGTCGGGTCAGCCCCAGCATTTT
CDR3 protein: CASSNPGLSGQPQHF

D gene: .
clone size: .
V gene: TRBV11-2
J gene: TRBJ1-1
CDR3 DNA: TGTGCCAGCAGCTTATTATTGCGGGGGAACATGAACACTGAAGCTTTCTTT
CDR3 protein: CASSLLLRGNMNTEAFF

D gene: .
clone size: .
V gene: TRBV18
J gene: TRBJ1-1
CDR3 DNA: TGTGCCAGCTCACCTCCTACCTGGGGTGAAGCTTTCTTT
CDR3 protein: CASSPPTWGEAFF

D gene: .
clone size: .
V gene: TRBV6-1
J gene: TRBJ2-7
CDR3 DNA: TGTGCCAGCACCGCGCAAGGCTACGAGCAGTACTTC
CDR3 protein: CASTAQGYEQYF

D gene: .
clone size: few
V gene: TRBV6-5
J gene: TRBJ1-5
CDR3 DNA: TGTGCCAGCAGTTACTCGGGGACCCAGCCCCAGCATTTT
CDR3 protein: CASSYSGTQPQHF

D gene: .
clone size: .
V gene: TRBV27
J gene: TRBJ2-7
CDR3 DNA: TGTGCCAGCAGTCTTCGGACGGCGAACTACGAGCAGTACTTC
CDR3 protein: CASSLRTANYEQYF

D gene: .
clone size: .
V gene: TRBV18
J gene: TRBJ2-1
CDR3 DNA: TGTGCCAGCGACAGCCGGAGCTCCTACAATGAGCAGTTCTTC
CDR3 protein: CASDSRSSYNEQFF

D gene: .
clone size: .
V gene: TRBV30
J gene: TRBJ2-1
CDR3 DNA: TGTGCCTGGAGGAAAGGACCACGGGAAATCCCAAAAAATGAGCAGTTCTTC
CDR3 protein: CAWRKGPREIPKNEQFF

D gene: .
clone size: .
V gene: TRBV27
J gene: TRBJ2-7
CDR3 DNA: TGTGCCAGCACGCGGTCCTACGAGCAGTACTTC
CDR3 protein: CASTRSYEQYF

D gene: .
clone size: .
V gene: TRBV7-3
J gene: TRBJ2-3
CDR3 DNA: TGTGCCAGCAGCCCGAGGGGTAGCGGACAGCCGCCAGATACGCAGTATTTT
CDR3 protein: CASSPRGSGQPPDTQYF

D gene: .
clone size: .
V gene: TRBV28
J gene: TRBJ2-6
CDR3 DNA: TGTGCCAGCAGTCCAAGTTACCAGAGGTCTGGGGCCAACGTCCTGACTTTC
CDR3 protein: CASSPSYQRSGANVLTF

D gene: TRBD2
clone size: .
V gene: TRBV28
J gene: TRBJ2-7
CDR3 DNA: TGTGCCACCCTGACTAGCGGCGACTACGAGCAGTACTTC
CDR3 protein: CATLTSGDYEQYF

D gene: .
clone size: .
V gene: TRBV5-8
J gene: TRBJ2-1
CDR3 DNA: TGTGCCAGCAGCTTGGGGGGTTCTCTCAATGAGCAGTTCTTC
CDR3 protein: CASSLGGSLNEQFF

D gene: .
clone size: .
V gene: TRBV7-9
J gene: TRBJ2-1
CDR3 DNA: TGTGCCAGCAGCTTAGCCCGAACCCTAGGAATCACCTACAATGAGCAGTTCTTC
CDR3 protein: CASSLARTLGITYNEQFF

D gene: TRBD1
clone size: .
V gene: TRBV28
J gene: TRBJ1-1
CDR3 DNA: TGTGCCAGCAGTCCCAGGACAGGGAGGGCCACTGAAGCTTTCTTT
CDR3 protein: CASSPRTGRATEAFF